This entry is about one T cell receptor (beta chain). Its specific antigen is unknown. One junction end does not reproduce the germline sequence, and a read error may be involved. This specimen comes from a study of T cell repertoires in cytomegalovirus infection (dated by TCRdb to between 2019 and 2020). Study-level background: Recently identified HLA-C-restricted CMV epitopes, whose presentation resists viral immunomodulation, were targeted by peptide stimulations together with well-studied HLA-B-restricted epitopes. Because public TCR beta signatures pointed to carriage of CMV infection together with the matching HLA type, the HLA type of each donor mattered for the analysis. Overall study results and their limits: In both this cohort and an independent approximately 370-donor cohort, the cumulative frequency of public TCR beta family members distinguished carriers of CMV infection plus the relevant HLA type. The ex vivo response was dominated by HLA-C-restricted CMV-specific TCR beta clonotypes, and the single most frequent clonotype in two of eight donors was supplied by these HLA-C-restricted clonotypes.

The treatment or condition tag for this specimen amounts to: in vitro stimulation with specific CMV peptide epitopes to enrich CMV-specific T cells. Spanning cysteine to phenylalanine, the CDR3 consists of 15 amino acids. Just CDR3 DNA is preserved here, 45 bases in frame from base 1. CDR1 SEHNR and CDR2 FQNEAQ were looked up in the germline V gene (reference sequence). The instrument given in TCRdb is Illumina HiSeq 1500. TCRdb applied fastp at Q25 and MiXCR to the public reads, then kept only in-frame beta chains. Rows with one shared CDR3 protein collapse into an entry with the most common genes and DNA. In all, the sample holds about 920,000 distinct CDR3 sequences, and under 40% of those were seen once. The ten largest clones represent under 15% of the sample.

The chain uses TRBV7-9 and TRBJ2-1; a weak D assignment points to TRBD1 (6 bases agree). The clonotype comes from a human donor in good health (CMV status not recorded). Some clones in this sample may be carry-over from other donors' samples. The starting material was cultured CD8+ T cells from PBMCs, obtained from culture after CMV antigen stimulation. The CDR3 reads CTSSHHRDSNNEQFF. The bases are TGTACCAGCAGCCACCACAGGGATTCCAACAATGAGCAGTTCTTC. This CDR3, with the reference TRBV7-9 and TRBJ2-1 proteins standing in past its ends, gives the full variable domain DTGVSQNPRHKITKRGQNVTFRCDPISEHNRLYWYRQTLGQGPEFLTYFQNEAQLEKSRLLSDRFSAERPKGSFSTLEIQRTEQGDSAMYLCTSSHHRDSNNEQFFGPGTRLTVL.